This TCR beta chain was recorded in a study of blood T cell repertoires in COVID-19. TCRdb's copy holds only in-frame clones and misses some; the assay was immunoSEQ multiplex PCR. The repertoire has 350,000 or so clones, about 90% of them found once; the top ten carry approximately 0.99%. The CDR3 sequence is 16 residues long. Trimming took 5 bases from V and 0 from J, leaving 14 bases between them. The germline gives CDR1 MNHEY, CDR2 SMNVEV (reference sequence). The material sequenced was PBMCs or T cells enriched from blood (not recorded which). The chain carries TRBV27 and TRBJ2-1, with D possibly TRBD2 on 7 matching bases. The receptor was isolated from a woman in her twenties or thirties who had recovered from COVID-19. The CDR3 region has the DNA TGTGCCAGCAGTAACGCCGGGGGGCTCTCCTACAATGAGCAGTTCTTC. Its translation: CASSNAGGLSYNEQFF.